Below, one T cell receptor beta chain is given with its context. Its specificity is not known. Profiling relied on immunoSEQ multiplex PCR, and the TCRdb table lists in-frame clones only, not all of them. The sample consists of about 70,000 clones, about 92% of them appearing once. This specimen comes from a study of graft-versus-host responses after intestinal transplantation. Study-level background: Transplantation in recipients was multivisceral, liver-intestinal, or isolated intestinal.

This CDR3 spans 17 amino acids. The germline V gene encodes CDR1 SEHNR and CDR2 FQNEAQ (reference sequence). The germline V and J ends were trimmed by 1 base and 4 bases, with 19 bases remaining between them. The V and J genes are TRBV7-9 and TRBJ1-2; weak D call: TRBD1 (6 bases). The input for sequencing was unstimulated CD8+ T cells sorted from spleen or lymph node cells, taken before intestinal transplant. This TCR was sampled from a human donor who received an intestinal transplant. The CDR3 reads CASSLGEQGEAVYGYTF. The CDR3 nucleotides read TGTGCCAGCAGCTTAGGGGAACAGGGAGAGGCGGTCTATGGCTACACCTTC.